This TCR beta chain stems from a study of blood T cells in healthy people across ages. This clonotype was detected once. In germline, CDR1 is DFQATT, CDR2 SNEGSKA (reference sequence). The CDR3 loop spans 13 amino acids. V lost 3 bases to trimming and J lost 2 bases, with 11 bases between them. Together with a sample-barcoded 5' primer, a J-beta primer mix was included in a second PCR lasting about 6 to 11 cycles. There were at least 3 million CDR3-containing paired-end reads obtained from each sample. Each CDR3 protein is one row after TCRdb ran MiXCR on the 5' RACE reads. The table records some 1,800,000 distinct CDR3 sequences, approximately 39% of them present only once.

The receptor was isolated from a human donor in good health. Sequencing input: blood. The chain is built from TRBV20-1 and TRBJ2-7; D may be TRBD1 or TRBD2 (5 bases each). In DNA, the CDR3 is TGCAGTGCTAGGTGGGACGTAACCTACGAGCAGTACTTC. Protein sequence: CSARWDVTYEQYF.